This TCR beta chain was profiled in a study of metastatic and nonmetastatic thyroid tumors. Study as a whole: Repertoire comparison spanned blood and tumor or nodule tissue of malignant and benign thyroid patients.

The ends were cut back, 2 bases at V and 5 bases at J, with 9 bases in the middle. From germline, CDR1 is MRHNA and CDR2 SNTAGT. This CDR3 region has 13 residues. Study conclusions and caveats: Across blood and tumor, TCR beta diversity in malignant thyroid tumors was reportedly significantly higher than in benign nodules.

This clone has at least ten counts. Its specificity is not known. Every patient was untreated before thyroid surgery. Original handling: A classifier of distant metastasis in papillary thyroid cancer was built from CDR3 differences (across clinicopathological groups). TCRdb re-called the PCR reads through MiXCR. For this entry, the V and J calls and clone size follow TCRdb and not the study's own pipeline. The table records about 92,000 clones, 15% of them present only once. The sample was blood. This chain uses TRBV6-4 with TRBJ1-1; no clear D gene. This clonotype was sampled from a female donor with papillary thyroid cancer or a benign thyroid nodule (not recorded which). Some clones in this sample may be carry-over from other donors' samples. This CDR3 reads CASSDRVGTEAFF. The CDR3 coding sequence is TGTGCCAGCAGTGACAGGGTGGGGACTGAAGCTTTCTTT.